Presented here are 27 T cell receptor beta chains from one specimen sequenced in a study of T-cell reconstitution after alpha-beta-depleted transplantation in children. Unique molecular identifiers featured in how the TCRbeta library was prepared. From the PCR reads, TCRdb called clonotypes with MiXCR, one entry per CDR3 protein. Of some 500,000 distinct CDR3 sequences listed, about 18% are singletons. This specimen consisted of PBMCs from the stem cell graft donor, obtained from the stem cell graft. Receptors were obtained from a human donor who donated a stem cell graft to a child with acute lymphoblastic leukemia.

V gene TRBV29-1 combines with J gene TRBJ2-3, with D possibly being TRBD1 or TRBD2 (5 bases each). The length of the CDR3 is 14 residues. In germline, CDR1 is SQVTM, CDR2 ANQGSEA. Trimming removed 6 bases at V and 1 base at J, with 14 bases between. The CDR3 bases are TGCAGCGTCGAGATAGGGGACGGCACAGATACGCAGTATTTT. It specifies CSVEIGDGTDTQYF.

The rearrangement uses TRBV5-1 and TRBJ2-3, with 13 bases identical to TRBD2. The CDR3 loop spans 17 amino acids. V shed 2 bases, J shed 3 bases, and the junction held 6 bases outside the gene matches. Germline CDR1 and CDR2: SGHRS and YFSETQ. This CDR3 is CASSFTSGRAVTDTQYF. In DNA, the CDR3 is TGCGCCAGCAGCTTCACTAGCGGGAGGGCCGTGACAGATACGCAGTATTTT.

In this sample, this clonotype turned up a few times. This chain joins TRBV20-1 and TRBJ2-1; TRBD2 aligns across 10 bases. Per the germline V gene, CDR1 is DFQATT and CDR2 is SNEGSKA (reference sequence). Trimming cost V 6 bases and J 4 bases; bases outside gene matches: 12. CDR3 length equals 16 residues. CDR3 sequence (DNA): TGCAGTGCGGGGACAGGAGGACTAGCGGCTTACAATGAGCAGTTCTTC. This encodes CSAGTGGLAAYNEQFF.

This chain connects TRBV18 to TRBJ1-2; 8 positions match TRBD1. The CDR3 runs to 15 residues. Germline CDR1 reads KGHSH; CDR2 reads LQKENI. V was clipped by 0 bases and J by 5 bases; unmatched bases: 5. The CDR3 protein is CASSPPTGEQYGYTF. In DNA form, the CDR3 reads TGTGCCAGCTCACCACCGACAGGGGAACAATATGGCTACACCTTC. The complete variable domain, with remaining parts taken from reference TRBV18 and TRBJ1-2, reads NAGVMQNPRHLVRRRGQEARLRCSPMKGHSHVYWYRQLPEEGLKFMVYLQKENIIDESGMPKERFSAEFPKEGPSILRIQQVVRGDSAAYFCASSPPTGEQYGYTFGSGTRLTVV.

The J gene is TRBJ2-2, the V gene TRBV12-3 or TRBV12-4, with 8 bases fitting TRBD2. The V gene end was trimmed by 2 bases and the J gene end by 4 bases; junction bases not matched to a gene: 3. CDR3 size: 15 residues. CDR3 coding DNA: TGTGCCAGCAGTTTACCCGGGAGGGCCACCGGGGAGCTGTTTTTT. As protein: CASSLPGRATGELFF.

CDR3 DNA: TGCGCCAGCAGCCAAGATGACGGGCTAAGGAATGAAAAACTGTTTTTT. It encodes CASSQDDGLRNEKLFF. The chain links TRBV4-1 to TRBJ1-4; D gene ambiguous. This CDR3 is 16 amino acids long. Germline CDR1 is MGHRA and CDR2 is YSYEKL. Trimming pared 0 bases from V and 5 bases from J, leaving 13 bases between.

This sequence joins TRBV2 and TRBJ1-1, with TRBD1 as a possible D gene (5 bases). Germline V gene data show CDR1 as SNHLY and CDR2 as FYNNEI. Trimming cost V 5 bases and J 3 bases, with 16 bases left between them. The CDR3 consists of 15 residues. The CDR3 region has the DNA TGTGCCAGCAGTATAACGGGACCTGTGTACACTGAAGCTTTCTTT. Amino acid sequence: CASSITGPVYTEAFF.

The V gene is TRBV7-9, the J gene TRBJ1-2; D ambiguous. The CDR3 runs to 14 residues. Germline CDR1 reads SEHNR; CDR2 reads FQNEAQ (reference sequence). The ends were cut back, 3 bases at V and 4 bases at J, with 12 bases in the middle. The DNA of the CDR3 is TGTGCCAGCAGCTTGGGAGAAGTTGGCTATGGCTACACCTTC. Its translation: CASSLGEVGYGYTF.

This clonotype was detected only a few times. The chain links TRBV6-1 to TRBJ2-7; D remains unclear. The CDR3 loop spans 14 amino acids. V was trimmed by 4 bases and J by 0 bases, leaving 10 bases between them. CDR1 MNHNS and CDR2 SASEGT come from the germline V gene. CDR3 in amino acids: CASSANWDSYEQYF. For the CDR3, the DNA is TGTGCCAGCAGTGCTAATTGGGACTCCTACGAGCAGTACTTC.

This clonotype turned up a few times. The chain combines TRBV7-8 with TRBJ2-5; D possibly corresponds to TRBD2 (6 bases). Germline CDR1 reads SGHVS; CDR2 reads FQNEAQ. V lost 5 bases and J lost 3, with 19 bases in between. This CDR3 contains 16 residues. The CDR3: CASSRGIAGRKETQYF. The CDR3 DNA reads TGTGCCAGCAGCCGGGGGATTGCGGGCCGAAAAGAGACCCAGTACTTC.

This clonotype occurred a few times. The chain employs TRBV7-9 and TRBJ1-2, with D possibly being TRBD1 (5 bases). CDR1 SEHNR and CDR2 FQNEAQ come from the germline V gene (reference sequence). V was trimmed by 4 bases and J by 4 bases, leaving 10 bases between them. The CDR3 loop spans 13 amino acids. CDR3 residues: CASSSDSPYGYTF. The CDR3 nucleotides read TGTGCCAGCAGCTCAGACAGCCCCTATGGCTACACCTTC.

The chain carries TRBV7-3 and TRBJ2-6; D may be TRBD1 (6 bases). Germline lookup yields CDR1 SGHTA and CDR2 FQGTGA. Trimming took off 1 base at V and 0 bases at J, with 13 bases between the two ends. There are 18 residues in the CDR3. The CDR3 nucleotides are TGTGCCAGCAGCTTAATAAAGGGGGAGTACTCTGGGGCCAACGTCCTGACTTTC. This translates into CASSLIKGEYSGANVLTF.

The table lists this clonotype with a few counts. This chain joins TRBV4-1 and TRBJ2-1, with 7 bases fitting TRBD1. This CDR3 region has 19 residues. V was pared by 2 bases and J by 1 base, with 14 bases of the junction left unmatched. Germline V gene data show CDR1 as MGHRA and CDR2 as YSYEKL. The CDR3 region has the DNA TGCGCCAGCAGCCAAAGATCCATAGGGGGCTCGAGATCCTACAATGAGCAGTTCTTC. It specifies CASSQRSIGGSRSYNEQFF.

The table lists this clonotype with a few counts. CDR3 bases: TGCAGCGTTGAAACTGATAGGCGCGAAGCTTTCTTT. Encoded protein: CSVETDRREAFF. This chain joins TRBV29-1 and TRBJ1-1; no clear D. The CDR3 spans 12 residues. V was trimmed by 2 bases and J by 8 bases, leaving 12 bases between them. CDR1 is SQVTM and CDR2 is ANQGSEA in the germline V gene.

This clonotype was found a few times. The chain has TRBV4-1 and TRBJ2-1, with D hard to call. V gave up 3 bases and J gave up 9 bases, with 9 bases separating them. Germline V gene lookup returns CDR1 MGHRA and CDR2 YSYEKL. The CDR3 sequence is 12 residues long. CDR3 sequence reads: CASSHLNLEQFF. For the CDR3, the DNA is TGCGCCAGCAGCCACCTGAATCTTGAGCAGTTCTTC.

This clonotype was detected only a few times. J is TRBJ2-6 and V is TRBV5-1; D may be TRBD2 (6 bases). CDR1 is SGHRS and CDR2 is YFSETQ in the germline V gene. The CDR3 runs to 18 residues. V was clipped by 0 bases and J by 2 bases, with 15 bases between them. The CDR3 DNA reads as TGCGCCAGCAGCTTGGCATGGGGGAGGAAAGCTGGGGCCAACGTCCTGACTTTC. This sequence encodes CASSLAWGRKAGANVLTF.

As DNA, the CDR3 is TGCAGTGCAACAGGACTAGCGGTGTACCAAGAGACCCAGTACTTC. Translation: CSATGLAVYQETQYF. This rearrangement joins TRBV20-1 to TRBJ2-5, with 10 bases fitting TRBD2. CDR1 is DFQATT, CDR2 SNEGSKA, per germline (reference sequence). This CDR3 has 15 amino acids. With V trimmed by 6 bases and J by 0 bases, 7 bases remained unmatched.

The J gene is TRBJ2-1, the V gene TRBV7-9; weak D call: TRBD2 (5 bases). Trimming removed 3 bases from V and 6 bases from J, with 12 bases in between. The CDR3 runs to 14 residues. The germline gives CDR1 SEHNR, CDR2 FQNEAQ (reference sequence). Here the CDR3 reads CASSFIGLANEQFF. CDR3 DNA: TGTGCCAGCAGCTTTATCGGACTCGCCAATGAGCAGTTCTTC.

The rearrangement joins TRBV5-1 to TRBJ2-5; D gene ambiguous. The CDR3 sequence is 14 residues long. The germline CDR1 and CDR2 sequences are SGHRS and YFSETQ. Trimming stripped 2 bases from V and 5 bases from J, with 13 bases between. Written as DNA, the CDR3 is TGCGCCAGCAGCTTCGATCCGGTGCCCGAGACCCAGTACTTC. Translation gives CASSFDPVPETQYF.

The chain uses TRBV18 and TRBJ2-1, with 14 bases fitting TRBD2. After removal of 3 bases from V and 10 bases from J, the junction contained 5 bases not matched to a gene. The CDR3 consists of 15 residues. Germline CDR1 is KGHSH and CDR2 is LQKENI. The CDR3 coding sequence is TGTGCCAGCTCACCGGGACTAGCGGGGGCTTGGGAGCAGTTCTTC. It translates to CASSPGLAGAWEQFF. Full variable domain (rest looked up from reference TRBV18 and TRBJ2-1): NAGVMQNPRHLVRRRGQEARLRCSPMKGHSHVYWYRQLPEEGLKFMVYLQKENIIDESGMPKERFSAEFPKEGPSILRIQQVVRGDSAAYFCASSPGLAGAWEQFFGPGTRLTVL.

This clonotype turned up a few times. In DNA form, the CDR3 reads TGCGCCAGCAGCTCGGACAGGGACCCTGAGCAGTTCTTC. It translates to CASSSDRDPEQFF. V usage is TRBV5-1 and J usage is TRBJ2-1; TRBD1 aligns across 8 bases. The CDR3 has 13 amino acids. Germline-derived CDR1 and CDR2 are SGHRS and YFSETQ. J was trimmed by 9 bases and V by 3 bases; bases with no gene match: 5. Complete variable domain (other parts from reference TRBV5-1 and TRBJ2-1): KAGVTQTPRYLIKTRGQQVTLSCSPISGHRSVSWYQQTPGQGLQFLFEYFSETQRNKGNFPGRFSGRQFSNSRSEMNVSTLELGDSALYLCASSSDRDPEQFFGPGTRLTVL.

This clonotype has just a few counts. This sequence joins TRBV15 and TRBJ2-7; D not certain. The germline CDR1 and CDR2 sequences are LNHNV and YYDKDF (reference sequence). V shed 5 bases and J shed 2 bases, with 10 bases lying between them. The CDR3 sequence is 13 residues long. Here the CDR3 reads CATSQSAAYEQYF. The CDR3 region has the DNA TGTGCCACCAGCCAGAGTGCCGCCTACGAGCAGTACTTC.

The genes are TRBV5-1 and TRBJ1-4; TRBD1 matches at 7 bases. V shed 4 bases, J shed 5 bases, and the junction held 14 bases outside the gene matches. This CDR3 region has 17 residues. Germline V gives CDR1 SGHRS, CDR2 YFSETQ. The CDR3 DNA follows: TGCGCCAGCAGCGGGGACAGCGACCCAATAACAAATGAAAAACTGTTTTTT. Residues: CASSGDSDPITNEKLFF.

The CDR3 DNA is TGTGCCAGCAGCTCTTCGATCAGGGGAATGGATGAAAAACTGTTTTTT. Protein: CASSSSIRGMDEKLFF. V is TRBV7-9 and J is TRBJ1-4, with D perhaps matching TRBD1 (6 bases). V was shortened by 4 bases and J by 6 bases, with 18 bases between the two germline ends. This CDR3 is built from 16 residues. Germline V gene data show CDR1 as SEHNR and CDR2 as FQNEAQ (reference sequence).

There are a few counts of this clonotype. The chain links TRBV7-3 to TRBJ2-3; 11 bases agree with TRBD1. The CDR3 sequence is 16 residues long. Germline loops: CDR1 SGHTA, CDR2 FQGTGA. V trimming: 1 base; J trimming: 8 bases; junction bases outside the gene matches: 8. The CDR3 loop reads CASSLMAGQGAGTQYF. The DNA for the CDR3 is TGTGCCAGCAGCTTAATGGCTGGACAGGGGGCCGGTACGCAGTATTTT. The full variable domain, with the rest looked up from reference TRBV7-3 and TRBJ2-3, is GAGVSQTPSNKVTEKGKYVELRCDPISGHTALYWYRQSLGQGPEFLIYFQGTGAADDSGLPNDRFFAVRPEGSVSTLKIQRTERGDSAVYLCASSLMAGQGAGTQYFGPGTRLTVL.

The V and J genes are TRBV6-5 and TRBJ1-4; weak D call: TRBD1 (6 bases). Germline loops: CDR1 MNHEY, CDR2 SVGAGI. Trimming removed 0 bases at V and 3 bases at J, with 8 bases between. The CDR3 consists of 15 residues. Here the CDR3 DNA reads TGTGCCAGCAGTTACTCACAGGGTCCTAATGAAAAACTGTTTTTT. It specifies CASSYSQGPNEKLFF.

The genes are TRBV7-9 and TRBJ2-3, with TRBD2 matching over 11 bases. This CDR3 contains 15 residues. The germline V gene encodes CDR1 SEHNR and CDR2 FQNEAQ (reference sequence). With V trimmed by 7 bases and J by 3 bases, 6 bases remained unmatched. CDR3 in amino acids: CASTPTSGSTDTQYF. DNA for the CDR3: TGTGCCAGCACCCCTACTAGCGGGAGTACAGATACGCAGTATTTT.